The 28 T cell receptor beta chains given below trace back to one sample, sequenced in a study of tumor and adjacent non-tumor tissue in lung cancer. No cell sorting was done before RNA was extracted from the tissue. This non-tumor lung sample came from over 3 cm beyond the tumor edge. A modified ARM-PCR protocol with three rounds of nested PCR amplified TCRbeta. TCRdb fed the multiplex PCR reads into MiXCR, producing one record per CDR3 protein. The sample records 60,000 or so distinct CDR3 sequences, over 60% being singletons. Sequencing was performed on distant non-tumor lung tissue. These receptors were collected from a man aged 70 or older with non-small cell lung cancer.

The table lists this clonotype with a few counts. The chain combines TRBV7-8 with TRBJ2-7; 9 nucleotides match TRBD1. Germline V lookup: CDR1 SGHVS, CDR2 FQNEAQ. Trimming took 10 bases from V and 6 from J; bases not matched to a gene: 7. The CDR3 consists of 12 residues. CDR3 protein: CAIGQGSGEQYF. In DNA, the CDR3 is TGTGCCATTGGACAGGGGTCGGGCGAGCAGTACTTC.

As for this clonotype: Possible read error: a much larger clone is one base away. V is TRBV10-3 and J is TRBJ2-7; 9 bases fit TRBD2. The CDR3 sequence is 14 residues long. Germline CDR1 and CDR2: ENHRY and SYGVKD. This CDR3 is CASGAGGCSYEQYF. DNA for the CDR3: TGTGCATCAGGAGCGGGGGGTTGTTCCTACGAGCAGTACTTC.

About this clonotype itself: The CDR3 ends on some other residue instead of the conserved phenylalanine or tryptophan, so this is likely a read error. The DNA is omitted, as the CDR3 cannot be located on it reliably, and the CDR3 follows TCRdb's listing. The chain combines TRBV11-2 with TRBJ2-6; the D call TRBD1 from the table was never checked on the DNA. The germline V gene has CDR1 SGHAT and CDR2 FQNNGV. The CDR3 is 17 residues long, ends included. Here the CDR3 reads CASSSQGGSSGANVLTL.

The chain carries TRBV29-1 and TRBJ2-5; the match to TRBD2 covers 8 bases. CDR3 length: 14 amino acids. Germline V gives CDR1 SQVTM, CDR2 ANQGSEA. CDR3 nucleotide sequence: TGCAACGTCCCGACTAGCGTGAGAGGAGAGACCCAGTACTTC. This encodes CNVPTSVRGETQYF.

Regarding this clonotype: A junction end diverges from the germline sequence, so it may reflect a read error. The chain couples TRBV10-3 to TRBJ2-3, with 11 bases identical to TRBD2. This CDR3 has 14 amino acids. CDR1 is ENHRY and CDR2 is SYGVKD in the germline V gene. Here the CDR3 DNA reads TGTACCATCAGAGGGACTAGCGGCACAGATACGCAGTGTTTT. Translated: CTIRGTSGTDTQCF.

On this clonotype itself: The conserved closing phenylalanine or tryptophan is absent in this CDR3, likely reflecting a read error. This sequence joins TRBV28 and TRBJ1-1, with 10 bases lining up with TRBD1. The CDR3 runs to 12 residues. Germline CDR1 is MDHEN and CDR2 is SYDVKM. CDR3 region: CVSSPPDRGAFL. The CDR3 DNA follows: TGTGTCAGCAGTCCCCCGGACAGGGGGGCTTTCTTG.

Remarks on this clonotype: One junction end disagrees with the germline gene, perhaps due to a read error. The chain uses TRBV11-1 and TRBJ2-7; TRBD2 might be the D (6 bases). The CDR3 is 16 residues long. The germline V gene encodes CDR1 SGHAT and CDR2 FQDESV (reference sequence). CDR3 nucleotide sequence: TGTGCCACCAGCTTAGAGCGACTAGTGGACTCCTACGTGCAGTACTTC. The encoded protein is CATSLERLVDSYVQYF. Supplemented by reference TRBV11-1 and TRBJ2-7, the full variable domain reads EAEVAQSPRYKITEKSQAVAFWCDPISGHATLYWYRQILGQGPELLVQFQDESVVDDSQLPKDRFSAERLKGVDSTLKIQPAELGDSAMYLCATSLERLVDSYVQYFGPGTRLTVT.

Note on this clonotype: Since a much larger clone is just one base distant, this may be a read error. The CDR3 region has the DNA TGCAGTGCTAGTACACCACTTCGTTACAAGCAGTACTTC. Its translation is CSASTPLRYKQYF. This chain uses TRBV20-1 with TRBJ2-7, with unresolved D. The CDR3 has 13 residues. Looked up from germline, CDR1 is DFQATT and CDR2 is SNEGSKA (reference sequence). Deletions cut 3 bases from V and 8 bases from J, with 17 bases between.

This chain joins TRBV7-9 and TRBJ1-1, with D unresolved. Germline lookup yields CDR1 SEHNR and CDR2 FQNEAQ (reference sequence). V was pared by 3 bases and J by 6 bases, with 14 bases between. This CDR3 comprises 14 residues. The CDR3: CASSLSPSGSEAFF. In DNA, the CDR3 is TGTGCCAGCAGCTTGAGCCCTTCAGGATCTGAAGCTTTCTTT.

The sample holds a few counts of this clonotype. This sequence may be a read error, since a much larger clone differs from it by one base. The chain has TRBV6-5 and TRBJ2-1, with no clear D. CDR3 size: 18 residues. The germline V gene encodes CDR1 MNHEY and CDR2 SVGAGI. The germline V and J ends were trimmed by 1 base and 0 bases, with 16 bases remaining between them. The CDR3 bases are TGTGCCAGCAGTTACTTCCCCCGGACCCAAAACTCCTACAATGAGCAGTTCTTC. Amino acid sequence: CASSYFPRTQNSYNEQFF.

This clonotype has a count of ten or more. The gene calls are TRBV29-1 and TRBJ2-1; maybe TRBD2 (6 bases). There are 10 residues in the CDR3. Germline values: CDR1 SQVTM, CDR2 ANQGSEA. Between the trimmed V and J ends, which lost 4 bases and 10 bases, there was a span of 8 bases. CDR3 nucleotides: TGCAGCGTTGGGGGGGTAGAGCAGTTCTTC. Translating gives CSVGGVEQFF.

This clonotype was counted at least ten times. The chain combines TRBV29-1 with TRBJ1-1; the D gene is possibly TRBD1 (5 bases). The CDR3 is 13 amino acids. Germline CDR1 SQVTM, CDR2 ANQGSEA. Between the trimmed V and J ends, which lost 4 bases and 3 bases, there was a span of 12 bases. CDR3: CSVVRGRDTEAFF. Written as DNA, the CDR3 is TGCAGCGTTGTTCGGGGGAGGGACACTGAAGCTTTCTTT.

This clonotype was observed many times. V gene TRBV11-2 combines with J gene TRBJ2-2; a possible D gene is TRBD2 (6 bases). V lost 5 bases and J lost 6, with 10 bases in between. The CDR3 has 13 amino acids. Germline CDR1 reads SGHAT; CDR2 reads FQNNGV. CDR3 DNA sequence: TGTGCCAGCAGCGGAGGGTTGTCCGGGGAGCTGTTTTTT. Its translation: CASSGGLSGELFF.

Ten or more counts support this clonotype. The J gene is TRBJ2-2, the V gene TRBV29-1, with D possibly TRBD1 on 5 matching bases. Germline CDR1 SQVTM, CDR2 ANQGSEA. There are 15 residues in the CDR3. V was clipped by 6 bases and J by 3 bases, with 17 bases between them. The CDR3 sequence: CSVFDRSSDTGELFF. The CDR3 DNA follows: TGCAGCGTGTTTGACAGATCCTCGGACACCGGGGAGCTGTTTTTT.

This chain connects TRBV6-5 to TRBJ1-2; tentative D call: TRBD1 (6 bases). The length of the CDR3 is 15 residues. The V end was cut by 7 bases, the J end by 6 bases, with 21 bases between. Germline CDR1 and CDR2: MNHEY and SVGAGI. CDR3 region: CASNQTTTGLDGYTF. In DNA, the CDR3 is TGTGCCAGCAATCAAACGACCACAGGGCTCGATGGCTACACCTTC.

With respect to this clonotype: The junction shows a germline mismatch at one end, possibly a read error. The chain uses TRBV6-4 and TRBJ1-4; TRBD1 aligns across 8 bases. The germline gives CDR1 MRHNA, CDR2 SNTAGT. CDR3 length: 14 residues. The CDR3 sequence is CPSSARTGYEKLFF. For the CDR3, the DNA is TGTCCCAGCAGTGCCCGGACAGGGTATGAAAAACTGTTTTTT.

The genes are TRBV11-3 and TRBJ2-2, with TRBD2 matching 9 bases. The J segment lost 10 bases and the V segment lost 3 bases, leaving 9 bases of the junction unmatched. Germline assignment: CDR1 SGHNT and CDR2 YENEEA. The CDR3 runs 15 residues. In DNA form, the CDR3 reads TGTGCCAGCAGCTTTACCGGGACTAGCCTCGTGGAGCTGTTTTTT. As protein: CASSFTGTSLVELFF.

In the case of this clonotype: At one end the junction does not follow the germline gene, possibly because of a read error. The rearrangement uses TRBV4-2 and TRBJ2-7; TRBD2 is a possible D gene (5 bases). Germline loops: CDR1 LGHNA, CDR2 YNFKEQ. The CDR3 extends over 15 amino acids. CDR3 sequence reads: CASIQDRIGRYEQYF. The CDR3 region has the DNA TGTGCCAGCATCCAAGATCGGATAGGGAGATATGAGCAGTACTTC.

Points on this clonotype: A much larger clonotype is one base distant, so this may be a read error. The J gene is TRBJ2-7, the V gene TRBV28; D might be TRBD1 or TRBD2, each matching 6 bases. The germline gives CDR1 MDHEN, CDR2 SYDVKM. The CDR3 covers 16 residues. The CDR3 nucleotides are TGTGCCAACAGTTCGACGGGGGCCCCCCCCAGGGACGAGCAGTACTTC. It yields the protein CANSSTGAPPRDEQYF.

With respect to this clonotype: Since a much larger clone is just one base distant, this may be a read error. The CDR3, as DNA: TGTGCCAGCGGTGAAGGTTACGAGACCCAGTACTTC. Amino acids: CASGEGYETQYF. J is TRBJ2-5 and V is TRBV6-1; D unresolved. Germline V CDR1 and CDR2: MNHNS, SASEGT. CDR3 size: 12 residues.

Note on this clonotype: The conserved closing phenylalanine or tryptophan is absent in this CDR3, likely reflecting a read error. It is unclear where the CDR3 begins or ends on the DNA, so no DNA is shown, and the CDR3 is as TCRdb lists it. This chain uses TRBV12-3 or TRBV12-4 with TRBJ2-2; the D call in the table, TRBD1, was not verified against the DNA. The CDR3 spans 17 amino acids, including both terminal residues. CDR3 loop: CASSDHLGGAVTGELLS.

The chain recombines TRBV10-3 with TRBJ2-1, with TRBD2 matching 9 bases. Germline lookup yields CDR1 ENHRY and CDR2 SYGVKD. This CDR3 region has 15 residues. The J segment lost 0 bases and the V segment lost 10 bases, leaving 7 bases of the junction unmatched. CDR3 in amino acids: CASRRLADSYNEQFF. The CDR3 nucleotides read TGTGCCAGTCGGCGACTAGCGGACTCCTACAATGAGCAGTTCTTC.

As concerns this clonotype: A read error may explain this, as a much larger clone is one base away. V usage is TRBV28 and J usage is TRBJ2-7; D is possibly TRBD2 (6 bases). This CDR3 has 13 residues. V lost 6 bases and J lost 12, with 21 bases in between. CDR1 and CDR2 (germline): MDHEN, SYDVKM. The CDR3 DNA reads as TGTGCCAGCAGCCTCCGGGACTGGGCTGGGCGGTACTTC. Protein product: CASSLRDWAGRYF.

Turning to this clonotype: Compared with germline, one end of the junction differs, possibly owing to a read error. The V call is TRBV11-2, the J call TRBJ2-6; maybe TRBD2 (7 bases). In germline, CDR1 is SGHAT, CDR2 FQNNGV. CDR3 size: 17 residues. The CDR3 reads CASSSRGASSGANVLTF. CDR3 in DNA: TGTGCTAGCAGTTCCCGGGGGGCTAGCTCTGGGGCCAACGTCCTGACTTTC.

The CDR3 bases are TGCGCCAGCGGCCAGGGGGTAGCGGGATTAGATACGCAGTATTTT. It codes for CASGQGVAGLDTQYF. This sequence joins TRBV5-1 and TRBJ2-3, with TRBD2 as a possible D gene (8 bases). The length of the CDR3 is 15 residues. Trimming cost V 7 bases and J 5 bases, with 20 bases left between them. Per the germline V gene, CDR1 is SGHRS and CDR2 is YFSETQ.

A note on this clonotype: It may be a read error: a sequence one base away is much more abundant. The chain employs TRBV4-2 and TRBJ1-5, with a possible D match to TRBD1 (6 bases). The germline V gene encodes CDR1 LGHNA and CDR2 YNFKEQ. This CDR3 spans 16 amino acids. CDR3 residues: CASSQDPQGQAQSQHF. The CDR3 DNA sequence: TGTGCCAGCAGCCAAGATCCCCAGGGGCAGGCTCAGTCCCAGCATTTT.

The genes are TRBV19 and TRBJ2-7; 10 bases map to TRBD2. The CDR3 is made up of 15 amino acids. Trimming cost V 4 bases and J 2 bases; bases outside gene matches: 5. Per germline, CDR1 LNHDA and CDR2 SQIVND (reference sequence). CDR3 in amino acids: CASSTGLAVPYEQYF. The CDR3 DNA follows: TGTGCCAGTAGTACCGGACTAGCGGTCCCCTACGAGCAGTACTTC.

On this clonotype: One end of the junction fails to match germline, which may point to a read error. The chain links TRBV5-4 to TRBJ2-6; D might be TRBD1 (5 bases). This CDR3 has 14 residues. CDR1 and CDR2 from the germline V gene are SGHNT and YYREEE (reference sequence). In DNA form, the CDR3 reads TGTGCCAGCAGGCCAGGCTCTGGGGCCAACGTGCCGACATTC. Translating it yields CASRPGSGANVPTF.